This T cell receptor beta chain was identified in a study of shared clonotypes between healthy human individuals. Germline CDR1 LNHDA, CDR2 SQIVND (reference sequence). Trimming removed 3 bases from V and 0 bases from J, with 5 bases in between. CDR3 length equals 13 residues. Profiled with immunoSEQ multiplex PCR; TCRdb holds only in-frame clones, not every one. This table has some 1 million clones, about 77% appearing once. Sequenced sample: memory CD4+ T cells sorted from blood. Subset meaning: CD45RA-negative fraction. The TCR sequence derives from a man between 18 and 35 years old in good health. The chain combines TRBV19 with TRBJ1-1, with no clear D. The CDR3 loop is CASSIQLNTEAFF. CDR3 coding DNA: TGTGCCAGTAGTATTCAACTGAACACTGAAGCTTTCTTT.